Sequencing of this T cell receptor beta chain was carried out in a study of monozygotic twins with inflammatory bowel disease (dated by TCRdb to the late 2010s). Study-level background: In total, some 30 monozygotic twin pairs made up the full study: 19 Danish pairs, all IBD-discordant, plus nine German pairs, of which four were IBD-concordant and five were IBD-discordant. The search for disease-associated traits relied mainly on comparing, within discordant pairs, IBD patients with their genetically identical healthy co-twins. Each individual had, on average, about 151 000 unique TCRalpha sequences and 181 000 unique TCRbeta sequences available for analysis. Overall study outcomes, separate from this receptor: The results gave no support for a single strong signal or clonotype linked to IBD. Background noise and inter-individual variability may have been introduced into the repertoires by the differing immunosuppressive treatments among patients. Distinction between different T cell subtypes could not be achieved in the analysis. Repertoire similarity did not differ between concordant and discordant twins, which could be due to limited statistical power. Compared with healthy twins, IBD patients had fewer clonotypes in common with other individuals, a difference most pronounced in patients showing signs of disease activity. Measured by the inverse Simpson index, TCRbeta repertoire diversity was lower in IBD patients than in their healthy co-twins.

Per the germline V gene, MDHEN is the CDR1 and SYDVKM is the CDR2. The CDR3 runs 14 residues from the cysteine to the phenylalanine. The DNA is unrecorded. Worth noting for this clonotype: Its antigen is unknown.

From each donor, an approximately 2.4 ml peripheral blood sample was drawn into PAXgene tubes and stored at -80 degrees C. Without T cell sorting, total RNA was isolated from whole blood using the PAXgene blood miRNA kit on an automated QIAcube. Peripheral blood from monozygotic twin pairs concordant or discordant for inflammatory bowel disease was subjected to deep TCRalpha and TCRbeta repertoire profiling with unique molecular barcoding. Smoking habits were recorded for all twin pairs, and each individual was classified as a current, former or never smoker. Library preparation was by 5' RACE. The input for every TCR library was roughly 3.5 ug of total RNA. For each sample, cDNA was synthesized in eight separate reactions using SMARTScribe reverse transcriptase. During cDNA synthesis, template switching was used to introduce unique molecular identifiers that contained a 6-nucleotide sample barcode. TCRalpha and TCRbeta cDNA was amplified in two nested PCRs of 16 and 9 cycles, and bead purification was carried out after each PCR. Before amplification, cDNA was treated with uracil DNA-glycosylase and purified using the QIAquick PCR purification kit. The second PCR added Illumina TruSeq-compatible adapters along with sample-specific barcodes. TapeStation and Qubit were used to check library quality and concentration, and around 4.7 ng of each library was pooled. Pooled libraries were sequenced on an Illumina HiSeq2500 single-index Rapid Run with 2 x 100 bp reads and custom sequencing primers. Regarding the original processing steps: MiGEC version 1.2.6 was used for UMI-based consensus assembly, which corrected PCR and sequencing errors. MiXCR version 2.1.1 was used to carry out V(D)J alignment, clonotype assembly and CDR3 extraction. Normalisation of gene usage, clonotype sharing and MAIT/NKT TCR abundance was achieved by analysing the top 1000, 10 000 and 20 000 clonotypes per sample. Diversity was computed as the inverse Simpson index with the vegan R package after downsampling to 27 000 UMIs. Paired Mann-Whitney U tests were applied to discordant twin pairs, and Benjamini-Hochberg correction was used for multiple testing. TCRdb reprocessed the reads; each CDR3 protein sequence makes one entry, and DNA is unavailable. These V and J calls rely on TCRdb rather than the paper's analysis. The table for this sample shows approximately 380,000 distinct CDR3 sequences. 2.5% to 3% of the sample rests with the top ten.

This receptor was taken from a human donor with ulcerative colitis or Crohn's disease, or a healthy co-twin of an affected twin (not recorded which). Sequencing was performed on blood. The rearranged chain carries TRBV28 and TRBJ2-1; TCRdb's D call of TRBD2 is untestable without DNA. The CDR3 here reads CASSFLASAGEQFF.